These 23 T cell receptor beta chains came from one sample sequenced in a study of OX40 agonist ivuxolimab in advanced cancers. Profiled with immunoSEQ multiplex PCR; TCRdb holds only in-frame clones, not every one. The profile shows 43,000 or so clones, around 90% of them singletons. The input for sequencing was CD4+ or CD8+ T cells sorted from blood, taken in a trial of the OX40 agonist ivuxolimab. The receptors come from an adult with an advanced solid tumor such as melanoma, head and neck, liver or kidney cancer.

The CDR3 DNA reads as TGCGCCAGCAGGGGGGAGGGCCGCTACGAGCAGTACTTC. Protein product: CASRGEGRYEQYF. The chain has TRBV5-1 and TRBJ2-7; 7 positions match TRBD2. The V segment lost 5 bases and the J segment 3 bases; nucleotides outside the gene matches: 5. This CDR3 region has 13 residues. Germline values: CDR1 SGHRS, CDR2 YFSETQ.

The gene calls are TRBV28 and TRBJ1-6; the match to TRBD1 covers 8 bases. Looked up from germline, CDR1 is MDHEN and CDR2 is SYDVKM. The CDR3 runs to 13 residues. V dropped 5 bases and J dropped 11; count of bases not matched to a gene: 5. CDR3 protein: CASSRQGSAPLHF. In nucleotides, the CDR3 is TGTGCCAGCAGTCGACAGGGGAGTGCACCCCTCCACTTT.

For the CDR3, the DNA is TGTGCCAGCAACGACGGTGGGTACGAGCAGTACTTC. It translates to CASNDGGYEQYF. V usage is TRBV6-6 and J usage is TRBJ2-7; D not certain. This CDR3 spans 12 amino acids. CDR1 MNHNY and CDR2 SVGAGI come from the germline V gene (reference sequence). V was pared by 7 bases and J by 4 bases, with 11 bases between.

The chain uses TRBV18 and TRBJ2-7; D might be TRBD1 (5 bases). Trimming shortened V by 3 bases and J by 5 bases, and 14 bases separated the two germline ends. The CDR3 runs to 14 residues. CDR1 KGHSH and CDR2 LQKENI come from the germline V gene. The CDR3 region is CASSPRQGFDEQYF. The CDR3 region has the DNA TGTGCCAGCTCACCCCGGCAGGGTTTCGACGAGCAGTACTTC.

This chain joins TRBV5-1 and TRBJ2-3, with TRBD2 matching 13 bases. The CDR3 spans 15 residues. Trimming took 7 bases from V and 2 from J; bases not matched to a gene: 4. CDR1 and CDR2 from the germline V gene are SGHRS and YFSETQ. The CDR3 sequence is CASGTSGASTDTQYF. The CDR3 DNA follows: TGCGCCAGCGGGACTAGCGGGGCCTCCACAGATACGCAGTATTTT.

V and J are TRBV27 and TRBJ1-4; 8 bases agree with TRBD1. CDR1 and CDR2 from the germline V gene are MNHEY and SMNVEV (reference sequence). The CDR3 extends over 20 amino acids. V was pared by 1 base and J by 14 bases, with 27 bases of the junction left unmatched. CDR3 sequence (DNA): TGTGCCAGCAGTTTATTAGCAGGGGGCTATTCCAAGGGGTCGAGAAAACGGCTGTTTTTT. It codes for CASSLLAGGYSKGSRKRLFF. Complete variable domain (other parts from reference TRBV27 and TRBJ1-4): EAQVTQNPRYLITVTGKKLTVTCSQNMNHEYMSWYRQDPGLGLRQIYYSMNVEVTDKGDVPEGYKVSRKEKRNFPLILESPSPNQTSLYFCASSLLAGGYSKGSRKRLFFGSGTQLSVL.

The chain links TRBV5-1 to TRBJ2-7; 7 bases fit TRBD1. There are 15 residues in the CDR3. Germline-derived CDR1 and CDR2 are SGHRS and YFSETQ. The junction had 11 bases not matched to a gene; V was cut back by 4 bases and J by 4 bases. CDR3 amino acids: CASSPVEGRGYEQYF. The DNA for the CDR3 is TGCGCCAGCAGCCCTGTTGAGGGCAGGGGGTACGAGCAGTACTTC.

The chain carries TRBV7-9 and TRBJ2-7, with a weak D call TRBD1 (5 bases). The CDR3 has 15 amino acids. The V gene's germline CDR1 is SEHNR and CDR2 FQNEAQ (reference sequence). The V and J ends lost 5 bases and 6 bases respectively, with 20 bases between them. The CDR3 region is CASSPKGREEPEQYF. Written as DNA, the CDR3 is TGTGCCAGCAGCCCCAAGGGCAGGGAAGAACCCGAGCAGTACTTC.

The chain couples TRBV6-1 to TRBJ2-7, with D maybe TRBD1 (5 bases). The CDR3 is 15 residues long. Germline values: CDR1 MNHNS, CDR2 SASEGT. V was clipped by 4 bases and J by 0 bases, with 13 bases between them. CDR3 residues: CASSALDNPSYEQYF. In nucleotides, the CDR3 is TGTGCCAGCAGTGCTCTGGACAACCCCTCCTACGAGCAGTACTTC.

This clone has just one count. The genes are TRBV6-5 and TRBJ2-2; D unresolved. Looked up from germline, CDR1 is MNHEY and CDR2 is SVGAGI. The CDR3 extends over 13 amino acids. Trimming removed 2 bases at V and 4 bases at J, with 5 bases between. The CDR3 loop is CASSYGRTGELFF. The CDR3 DNA sequence: TGTGCCAGCAGTTACGGACGCACCGGGGAGCTGTTTTTT.

This clone has a handful of counts. The chain combines TRBV30 with TRBJ1-1, with D possibly matching TRBD1 (5 bases). This CDR3 comprises 12 residues. Looked up from germline, CDR1 is GTSNPN and CDR2 is SVGIG (reference sequence). V shed 3 bases and J shed 6 bases, with 11 bases lying between them. This chain's CDR3 is CAWSVRGSEAFF. DNA for the CDR3: TGTGCCTGGAGCGTTAGGGGCTCTGAAGCTTTCTTT.

The V call is TRBV30, the J call TRBJ1-2; a weak D match, TRBD1 (6 bases). The CDR3 runs to 14 residues. Trimming cost V 0 bases and J 4 bases, with 12 bases left between them. CDR1 GTSNPN and CDR2 SVGIG come from the germline V gene (reference sequence). CDR3 region: CAWSVGGPGYGYTF. CDR3 coding DNA: TGTGCCTGGAGTGTCGGGGGCCCCGGCTATGGCTACACCTTC.

The chain joins TRBV5-6 to TRBJ2-3, with D unresolved. From germline, CDR1 is SGHDT and CDR2 YYEEEE. CDR3 length equals 12 residues. V was pared by 5 bases and J by 5 bases, with 9 bases between. The CDR3 DNA sequence: TGTGCCAGCAGTAGGGCTAGAGATACGCAGTATTTT. It yields the protein CASSRARDTQYF.

The chain employs TRBV28 and TRBJ2-7, with 11 nucleotides matching TRBD2. The trim removed 4 bases at V and 12 bases at J, leaving 8 bases unmatched. The CDR3 has 13 amino acids. The germline gives CDR1 MDHEN, CDR2 SYDVKM. CDR3 coding DNA: TGTGCCAGCAGTTGGCTAGCGGGAGGAAGGCCGTACTTC. Amino acid sequence: CASSWLAGGRPYF. The whole variable domain, remainder taken from reference TRBV28 and TRBJ2-7, is DVKVTQSSRYLVKRTGEKVFLECVQDMDHENMFWYRQDPGLGLRLIYFSYDVKMKEKGDIPEGYSVSREKKERFSLILESASTNQTSMYLCASSWLAGGRPYFGPGTRLTVT.

Here the CDR3 DNA reads TGTGCCAGCAGGAGGACAGGGTACCAAGAGACCCAGTACTTC. Its translation is CASRRTGYQETQYF. The chain carries TRBV27 and TRBJ2-5, with 8 bases lining up with TRBD1. This CDR3 region has 14 residues. The V segment lost 6 bases and the J segment 0 bases; nucleotides outside the gene matches: 3. Germline V gene lookup returns CDR1 MNHEY and CDR2 SMNVEV (reference sequence).

The rearrangement links TRBV2 to TRBJ1-1, with 8 bases identical to TRBD1. J lost 1 base, V lost 6 bases, and 10 bases had no gene match. Per the germline V gene, CDR1 is SNHLY and CDR2 is FYNNEI. The CDR3 runs 16 residues. The CDR3 reads CASSPLTGAGNTEAFF. Here the CDR3 DNA reads TGTGCCAGCAGCCCCTTGACAGGGGCCGGGAACACTGAAGCTTTCTTT.

The table lists this clone with a few counts. The chain uses TRBV20-1 and TRBJ1-1; D not certain. V lost 6 bases and J lost 2, with 7 bases in between. This CDR3 region has 11 residues. CDR1 is DFQATT and CDR2 is SNEGSKA in the germline V gene (reference sequence). For the CDR3, the DNA is TGCAGTGCCCTCGCTAACACTGAAGCTTTCTTT. It encodes CSALANTEAFF.

A single count supports this clone. This chain joins TRBV21-1 and TRBJ2-1; the tabulated D call, TRBD2, remains unverified against the DNA. TRBV21-1 is tagged as a pseudogene. There are 16 residues in the CDR3. The CDR3: CASSIDRDSPENEQFF. The DNA of the CDR3 is TGTGCCAGCAGCATAGACCGGGACTCCCCAGAAAATGAGCAGTTCTTC.

Here the CDR3 DNA reads TGCGCCAGCAGTGAATCGGGAGGTCAGCCCCAGCATTTT. This encodes CASSESGGQPQHF. The chain uses TRBV10-1 and TRBJ1-5, with D unclear. V was shortened by 3 bases and J by 6 bases, with 9 bases between the two germline ends. Per the germline V gene, CDR1 is WNHNN and CDR2 is SYGVQD (reference sequence). The CDR3 has 13 amino acids.

The chain employs TRBV19 and TRBJ1-4; 9 nucleotides agree with TRBD1. CDR3 length equals 14 residues. Per germline, CDR1 LNHDA and CDR2 SQIVND (reference sequence). The trim removed 6 bases at V and 8 bases at J, leaving 7 bases unmatched. CDR3 protein: CASSDYRGHEKLFF. The CDR3, as DNA: TGTGCCAGTAGCGATTACAGGGGGCACGAAAAACTGTTTTTT.

The CDR3 sequence is CASSESLGLGGSIPCGLFF. The CDR3 bases are TGCGCCAGCAGTGAGTCGCTGGGTCTAGGGGGCAGCATTCCCTGCGGGCTGTTTTTT. V usage is TRBV10-1 and J usage is TRBJ1-4; 7 positions agree with TRBD1. In germline, CDR1 is WNHNN, CDR2 SYGVQD (reference sequence). With 0 bases clipped from V and 14 bases from J, the junction kept 24 bases outside the gene matches. CDR3 length: 19 amino acids.

This sequence joins TRBV6-4 and TRBJ2-3; tentative D call: TRBD1 (5 bases). Trimming shortened V by 3 bases and J by 1 base, and 14 bases separated the two germline ends. CDR3 length: 16 amino acids. The germline V gene encodes CDR1 MRHNA and CDR2 SNTAGT. CDR3 loop: CASSEGTGRGTDTQYF. The CDR3 coding sequence is TGTGCCAGCAGTGAAGGTACTGGCAGGGGCACAGATACGCAGTATTTT.

The V and J genes are TRBV7-2 and TRBJ1-5; no reliable D call. CDR1 and CDR2 (germline): SGHTA, FQGNSA. The germline V and J ends were trimmed by 1 base and 2 bases, with 6 bases remaining between them. This CDR3 spans 14 amino acids. Written as DNA, the CDR3 is TGTGCCAGCAGCTTAGTCGGGGGCAATCAGCCCCAGCATTTT. Its translation is CASSLVGGNQPQHF.